The entry below describes one TCR beta chain. The CDR3 is 15 residues long. Germline V gene data show CDR1 as SGHAT and CDR2 as FQDESV (reference sequence). Unmatched junction bases numbered 6, after V lost 2 bases and J lost 5 bases. Method: immunoSEQ multiplex PCR; TCRdb's copy keeps in-frame clones and lacks some. Of around 1.1 million clones listed, roughly 77% are singletons. These data belong to a study of shared clonotypes between healthy human individuals. J is TRBJ2-5 and V is TRBV11-1; 9 nucleotides match TRBD2. Sequences were obtained from memory CD4+ T cells from PBMCs. The subset: CD45RA-negative fraction. This clonotype was obtained from a man between 18 and 29 years old in good health. Some clones in this sample may be carry-over from other donors' samples. The CDR3 sequence: CASSLRLAGKETQYF. The CDR3 DNA follows: TGTGCCAGCAGCTTACGGCTAGCGGGAAAGGAGACCCAGTACTTC. The full variable domain, with the rest looked up from reference TRBV11-1 and TRBJ2-5, is EAEVAQSPRYKITEKSQAVAFWCDPISGHATLYWYRQILGQGPELLVQFQDESVVDDSQLPKDRFSAERLKGVDSTLKIQPAELGDSAMYLCASSLRLAGKETQYFGPGTRLLVL.